This T cell receptor (beta chain) was retrieved from a study of response to subunit inactivated influenza vaccine (dated by TCRdb to 2017 to 2018). With regard to the full study: Deep quantitative profiling of the T cell receptor repertoire was used in the study to follow responses to a trivalent subunit inactivated influenza vaccine. General study outcomes and caveats: The authors proposed that each seasonal influenza vaccination may bring in only a limited number of new T cells.

The library was generated by RT-PCR. Sequencing used an Illumina HiSeq 2500. TCRdb itself trimmed the public reads at Q25 with fastp, ran MiXCR and retained productive beta chains. Entries are consolidated by CDR3 protein sequence, retaining the most common genes and DNA. The sample table records roughly 650,000 distinct CDR3 sequences; around 15% of these occur just once. The ten largest account for less than 9% of the sample. The CDR3 starts with the cysteine, ends with the phenylalanine, and has 15 residues. The entry retains the CDR3 DNA only, 45 bases that are in frame from base 1. Reading the germline V gene gives CDR1 MNHNS and CDR2 SASEGT. V loses 6 bases at its end and J loses 6 bases; junction bases beyond the gene matches: 3. This clonotype was seen a handful of times. There is no known antigen for this receptor. No per-base quality is available; no much larger clone lies one base away.

The material sequenced was PBMCs from blood, taken 14 to 15 days before vaccination. The chain links TRBV6-1 with TRBJ2-2; the junction holds 14 bases that match TRBD2. The source is a man aged 45-60 years who received an inactivated influenza vaccine. Donor details come from another sample of the same person, matched by shared clones. The nucleotide sequence reads as follows: TGTGCCAGCAGGGGGACTAGCGGGAGCCCCGGGGAGCTGTTTTTT. Its protein product is CASRGTSGSPGELFF.